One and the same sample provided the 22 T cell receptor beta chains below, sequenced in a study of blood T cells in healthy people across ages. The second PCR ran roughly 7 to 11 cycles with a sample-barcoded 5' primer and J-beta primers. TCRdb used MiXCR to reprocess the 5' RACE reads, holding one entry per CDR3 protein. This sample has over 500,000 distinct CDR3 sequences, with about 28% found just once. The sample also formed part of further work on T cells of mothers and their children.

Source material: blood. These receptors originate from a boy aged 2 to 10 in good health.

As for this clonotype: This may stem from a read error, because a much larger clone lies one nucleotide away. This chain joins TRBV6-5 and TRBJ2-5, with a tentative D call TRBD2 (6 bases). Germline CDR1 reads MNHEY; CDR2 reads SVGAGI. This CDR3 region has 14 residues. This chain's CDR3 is CTTAPNGRQETQYF. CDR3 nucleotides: TGTACCACCGCACCCAACGGGAGACAAGAGACCCAGTACTTC.

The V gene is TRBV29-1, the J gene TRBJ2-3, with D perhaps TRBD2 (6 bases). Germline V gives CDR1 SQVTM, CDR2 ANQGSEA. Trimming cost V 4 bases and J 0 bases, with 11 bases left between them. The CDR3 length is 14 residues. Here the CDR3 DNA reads TGCAGCGTTGCAGCGGGTTTGAGCACAGATACGCAGTATTTT. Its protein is CSVAAGLSTDTQYF.

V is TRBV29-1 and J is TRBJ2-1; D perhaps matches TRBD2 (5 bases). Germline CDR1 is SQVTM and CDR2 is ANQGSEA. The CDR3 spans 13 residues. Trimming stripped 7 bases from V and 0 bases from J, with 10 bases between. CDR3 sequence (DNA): TGCAGCGGAAGCGGTAGCTCCTACAATGAGCAGTTCTTC. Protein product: CSGSGSSYNEQFF.

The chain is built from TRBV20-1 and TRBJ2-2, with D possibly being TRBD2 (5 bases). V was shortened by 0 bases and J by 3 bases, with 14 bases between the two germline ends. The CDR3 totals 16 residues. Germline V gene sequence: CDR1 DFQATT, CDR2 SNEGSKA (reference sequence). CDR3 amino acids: CSARDSSGSDTGELFF. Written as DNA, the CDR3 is TGCAGTGCTAGAGATTCGAGCGGTTCCGACACCGGGGAGCTGTTTTTT.

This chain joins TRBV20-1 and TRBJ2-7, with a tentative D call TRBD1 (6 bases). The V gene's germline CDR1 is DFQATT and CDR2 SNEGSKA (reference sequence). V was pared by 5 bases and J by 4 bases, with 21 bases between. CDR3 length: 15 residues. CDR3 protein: CSAPPRGQGRYEQYF. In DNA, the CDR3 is TGCAGTGCTCCACCCCGGGGACAAGGCAGATACGAGCAGTACTTC.

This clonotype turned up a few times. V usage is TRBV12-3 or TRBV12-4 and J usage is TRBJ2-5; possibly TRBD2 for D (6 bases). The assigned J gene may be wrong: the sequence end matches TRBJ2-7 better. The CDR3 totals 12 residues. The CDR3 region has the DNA TGTGCCAGCAGTGCCGGCGGGGACGAGCAGTACTTC. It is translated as CASSAGGDEQYF.

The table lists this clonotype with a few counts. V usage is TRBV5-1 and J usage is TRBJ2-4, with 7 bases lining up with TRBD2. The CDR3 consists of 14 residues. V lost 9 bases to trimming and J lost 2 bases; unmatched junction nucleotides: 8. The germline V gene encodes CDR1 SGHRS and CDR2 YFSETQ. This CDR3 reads CATSPGGTKNIQYF. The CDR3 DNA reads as TGCGCCACGTCCCCCGGGGGGACCAAAAACATTCAGTACTTC. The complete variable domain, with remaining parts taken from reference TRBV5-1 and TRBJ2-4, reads KAGVTQTPRYLIKTRGQQVTLSCSPISGHRSVSWYQQTPGQGLQFLFEYFSETQRNKGNFPGRFSGRQFSNSRSEMNVSTLELGDSALYLCATSPGGTKNIQYFGAGTRLSVL.

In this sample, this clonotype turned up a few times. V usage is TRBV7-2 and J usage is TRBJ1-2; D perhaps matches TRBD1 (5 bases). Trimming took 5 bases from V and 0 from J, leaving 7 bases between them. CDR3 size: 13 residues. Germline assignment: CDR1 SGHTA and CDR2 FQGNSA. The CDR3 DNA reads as TGTGCCAGCAGCAAGGGGTCTAACTATGGCTACACCTTC. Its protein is CASSKGSNYGYTF.

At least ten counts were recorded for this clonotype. The CDR3 loop is CASSRKAGHSGNTIYF. For the CDR3, the DNA is TGTGCCAGCAGTAGGAAGGCAGGACACTCTGGAAACACCATATATTTT. The V and J genes are TRBV6-5 and TRBJ1-3, with D possibly matching TRBD1 (5 bases). The V and J ends lost 5 bases and 0 bases respectively, with 14 bases between them. Germline V gives CDR1 MNHEY, CDR2 SVGAGI. The CDR3 has 16 amino acids.

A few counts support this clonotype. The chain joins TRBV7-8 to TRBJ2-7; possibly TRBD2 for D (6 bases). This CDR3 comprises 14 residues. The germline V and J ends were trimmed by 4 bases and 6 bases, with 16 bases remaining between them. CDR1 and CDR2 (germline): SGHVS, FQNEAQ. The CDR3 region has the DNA TGTGCCAGCAGCTACGTGCGTTGGGGGGTCGAGCAGTACTTC. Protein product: CASSYVRWGVEQYF. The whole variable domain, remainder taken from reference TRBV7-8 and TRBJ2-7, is GAGVSQSPRYKVAKRGQDVALRCDPISGHVSLFWYQQALGQGPEFLTYFQNEAQLDKSGLPSDRFFAERPEGSVSTLKIQRTQQEDSAVYLCASSYVRWGVEQYFGPGTRLTVT.

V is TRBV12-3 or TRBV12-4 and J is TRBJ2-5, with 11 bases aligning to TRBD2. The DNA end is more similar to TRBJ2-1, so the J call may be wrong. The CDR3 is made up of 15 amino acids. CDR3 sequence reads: CASRVAGGPGNEQFF. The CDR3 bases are TGTGCCAGCAGGGTAGCGGGAGGGCCGGGAAATGAGCAGTTCTTC.

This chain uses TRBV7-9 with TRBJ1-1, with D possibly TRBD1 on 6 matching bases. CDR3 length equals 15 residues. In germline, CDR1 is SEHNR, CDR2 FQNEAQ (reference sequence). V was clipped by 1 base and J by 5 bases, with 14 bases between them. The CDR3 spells CASSLGQGITTEAFF. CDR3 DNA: TGTGCCAGCAGCTTAGGTCAGGGGATTACAACTGAAGCTTTCTTT.

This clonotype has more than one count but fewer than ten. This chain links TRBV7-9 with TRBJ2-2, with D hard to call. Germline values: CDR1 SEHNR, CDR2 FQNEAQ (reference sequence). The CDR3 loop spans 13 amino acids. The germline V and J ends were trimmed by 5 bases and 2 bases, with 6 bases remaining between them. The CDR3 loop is CASSDFNTGELFF. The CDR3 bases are TGTGCCAGCAGCGACTTCAACACCGGGGAGCTGTTTTTT.

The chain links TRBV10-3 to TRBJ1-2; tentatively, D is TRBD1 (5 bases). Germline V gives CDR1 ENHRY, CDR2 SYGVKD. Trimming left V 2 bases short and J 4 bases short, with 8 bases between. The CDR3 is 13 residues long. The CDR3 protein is CAISEAGRYGYTF. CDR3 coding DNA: TGTGCCATCAGTGAGGCAGGGCGCTATGGCTACACCTTC.

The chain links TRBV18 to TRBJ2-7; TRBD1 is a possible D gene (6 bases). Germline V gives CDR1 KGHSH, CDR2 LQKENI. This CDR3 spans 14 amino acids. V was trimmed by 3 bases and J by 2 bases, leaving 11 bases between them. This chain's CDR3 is CASSPWTETYEQYF. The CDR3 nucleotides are TGTGCCAGCTCACCTTGGACAGAAACCTACGAGCAGTACTTC. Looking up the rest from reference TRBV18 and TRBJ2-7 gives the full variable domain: NAGVMQNPRHLVRRRGQEARLRCSPMKGHSHVYWYRQLPEEGLKFMVYLQKENIIDESGMPKERFSAEFPKEGPSILRIQQVVRGDSAAYFCASSPWTETYEQYFGPGTRLTVT.

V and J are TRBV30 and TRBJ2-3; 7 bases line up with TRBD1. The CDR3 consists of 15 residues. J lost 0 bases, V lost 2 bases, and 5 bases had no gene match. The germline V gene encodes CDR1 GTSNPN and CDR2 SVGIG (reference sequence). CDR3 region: CAWSPQTGSTDTQYF. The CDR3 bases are TGTGCCTGGAGTCCGCAGACAGGGAGCACAGATACGCAGTATTTT.

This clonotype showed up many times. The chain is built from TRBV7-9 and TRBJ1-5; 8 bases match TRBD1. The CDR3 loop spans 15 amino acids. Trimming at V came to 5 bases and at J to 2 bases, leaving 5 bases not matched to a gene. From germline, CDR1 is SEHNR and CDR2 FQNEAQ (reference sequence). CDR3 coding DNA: TGTGCCAGCAGCCCTGGACAGGGCGGCAATCAGCCCCAGCATTTT. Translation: CASSPGQGGNQPQHF.

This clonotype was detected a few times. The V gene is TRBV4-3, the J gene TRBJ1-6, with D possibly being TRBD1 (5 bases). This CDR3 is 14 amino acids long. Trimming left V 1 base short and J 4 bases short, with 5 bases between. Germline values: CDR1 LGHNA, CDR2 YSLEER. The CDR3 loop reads CASSQGQYNSPLHF. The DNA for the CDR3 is TGCGCCAGCAGCCAAGGACAGTATAATTCACCCCTCCACTTT.

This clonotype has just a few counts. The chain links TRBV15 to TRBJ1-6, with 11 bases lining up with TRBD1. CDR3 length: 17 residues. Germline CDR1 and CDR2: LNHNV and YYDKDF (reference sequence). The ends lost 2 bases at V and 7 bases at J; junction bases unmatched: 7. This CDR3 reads CATSRPWTGGYNSPLHF. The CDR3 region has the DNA TGTGCCACCAGCAGACCGTGGACAGGGGGCTACAATTCACCCCTCCACTTT.

CDR3: CASSSPASGASYEQYF. CDR3 DNA: TGTGCCAGCAGCTCGCCTGCCAGCGGAGCCTCCTACGAGCAGTACTTC. The V and J genes are TRBV7-8 and TRBJ2-5, with D possibly being TRBD2 (5 bases). The better agreement between TRBJ2-7 and the DNA end casts doubt on the J call. CDR1 and CDR2 (germline): SGHVS, FQNEAQ. The CDR3 is 16 amino acids.

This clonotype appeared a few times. The CDR3 is CASSVSSGELFF. CDR3 nucleotide sequence: TGCGCCAGCAGCGTTAGCTCCGGGGAGCTGTTTTTT. The chain is built from TRBV5-1 and TRBJ2-2, with D hard to call. Trimming left V 4 bases short and J 6 bases short, with 7 bases between. The CDR3 runs to 12 residues. Germline CDR1 is SGHRS and CDR2 is YFSETQ. Using reference TRBV5-1 and TRBJ2-2 for the parts outside the CDR3, the full variable domain is KAGVTQTPRYLIKTRGQQVTLSCSPISGHRSVSWYQQTPGQGLQFLFEYFSETQRNKGNFPGRFSGRQFSNSRSEMNVSTLELGDSALYLCASSVSSGELFFGEGSRLTVL.

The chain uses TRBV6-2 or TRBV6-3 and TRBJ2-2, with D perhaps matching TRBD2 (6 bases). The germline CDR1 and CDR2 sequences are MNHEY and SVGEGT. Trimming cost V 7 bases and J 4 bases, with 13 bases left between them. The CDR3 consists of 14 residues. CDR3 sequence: CASNYGGGTGELFF. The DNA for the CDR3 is TGTGCCAGCAACTACGGGGGTGGCACCGGGGAGCTGTTTTTT.